This T cell receptor beta chain comes out of a study of identical twins' blood T cells. Study summary: Around twelve libraries, six alpha and six beta, gave around 50 million reads. Overall study results and limits: Abundant TCRbeta CDR3s overlapped more between twins than with unrelated donors. Out-of-frame TCRbeta clonotypes reportedly had markedly more similar V usage in twins than unrelated donors. Environmental influences on twin similarity could not be excluded.

As for this clonotype: Its specificity is unknown. Sequence at one end of the junction differs from germline and may be a read error.

TCRdb used MiXCR to reprocess the 5' RACE reads, holding one entry per CDR3 protein. The repertoire has hundreds of thousands of distinct CDR3 sequences, 28% of them found once; the top ten carry about 6.1%. The receptor's source is a woman between 18 and 49 years old in good health. Sequencing was performed on PBMCs.

CDR3 DNA sequence: TGTGCCAGCAGTTACTCGGGGGATCAGGGCTGCACCTTC. Its protein product is CASSYSGDQGCTF. V and J are TRBV6-5 and TRBJ1-2, with a weak D call TRBD1 (5 bases). The CDR3 spans 13 residues. CDR1 MNHEY and CDR2 SVGAGI come from the germline V gene.